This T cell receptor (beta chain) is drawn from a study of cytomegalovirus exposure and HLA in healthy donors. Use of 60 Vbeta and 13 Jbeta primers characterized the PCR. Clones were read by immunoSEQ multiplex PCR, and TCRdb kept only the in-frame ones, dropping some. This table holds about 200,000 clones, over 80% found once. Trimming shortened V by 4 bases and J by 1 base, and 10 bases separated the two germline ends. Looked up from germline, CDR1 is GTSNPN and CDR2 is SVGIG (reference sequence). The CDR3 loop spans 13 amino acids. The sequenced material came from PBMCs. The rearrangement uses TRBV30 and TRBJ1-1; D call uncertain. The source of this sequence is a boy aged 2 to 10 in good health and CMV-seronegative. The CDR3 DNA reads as TGTGCCTGGAACTTACCAGGGAACACTGAAGCTTTCTTT. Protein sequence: CAWNLPGNTEAFF.